The present T cell receptor (beta chain) was sequenced within a study of T cells after posttransplantation cyclophosphamide. Controls had myeloablative marrow grafts with methotrexate and calcineurin inhibitor, sampled at 1 year. This clone was counted a single time. Its antigen is unknown. Study results and limitations: Recipient CMV seropositivity and CMV reactivation strongly tracked TRB clonality. Blood and skin or GI T cell repertoires showed limited TRB overlap.

The assay was immunoSEQ multiplex PCR, and TCRdb's table has in-frame clones only and misses some. The sample has roughly 19,000 clones, over 75% seen once. The V end lost 10 bases, the J end lost 6 bases, and 20 bases lay between the germline ends. The CDR3 covers 14 residues. Germline V CDR1 and CDR2: SNHLY, FYNNEI. The input for sequencing was PBMCs, taken around 390 days after allogeneic stem cell transplant with calcineurin inhibitor and methotrexate. This sequence joins TRBV2 and TRBJ2-3, with TRBD2 as a possible D gene (5 bases). The TCR was taken from a female patient younger than 45 who received an allogeneic stem cell transplant from an unrelated donor, was CMV-positive, and had acute and chronic GVHD. Part of the T cells may come from the graft donor. As DNA, the CDR3 is TGTGCCACAACCCGGGAACACAGAATTGATACGCAGTATTTT. It yields the protein CATTREHRIDTQYF.